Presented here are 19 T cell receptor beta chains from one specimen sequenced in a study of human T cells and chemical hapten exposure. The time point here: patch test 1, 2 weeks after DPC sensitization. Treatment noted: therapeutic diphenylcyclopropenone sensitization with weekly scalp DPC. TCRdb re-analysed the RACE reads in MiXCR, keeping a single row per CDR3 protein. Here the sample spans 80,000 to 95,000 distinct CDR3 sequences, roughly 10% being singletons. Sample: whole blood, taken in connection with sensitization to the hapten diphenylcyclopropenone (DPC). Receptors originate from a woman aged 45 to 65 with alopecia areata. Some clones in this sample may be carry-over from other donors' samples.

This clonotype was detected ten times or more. In DNA, the CDR3 is TGCAGCCCCCGACATTTGACAGATACGCAGTATTTT. This sequence encodes CSPRHLTDTQYF. The chain links TRBV29-1 to TRBJ2-3, with D unresolved. The CDR3 has 12 residues. V lost 8 bases and J 3 bases, leaving 12 bases between the germline ends. CDR1 and CDR2 (germline): SQVTM, ANQGSEA.

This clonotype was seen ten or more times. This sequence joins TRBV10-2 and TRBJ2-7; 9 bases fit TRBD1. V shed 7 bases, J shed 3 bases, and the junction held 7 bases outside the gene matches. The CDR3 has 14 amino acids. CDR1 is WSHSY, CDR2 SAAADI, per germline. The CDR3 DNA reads TGCGCCAGCATGCTAAACAGGGGGCTCTACGAGCAGTACTTC. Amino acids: CASMLNRGLYEQYF.

DNA for the CDR3: TGCGCCAGCAGCACTGCCGGGACAGGGCCCTACGAGCAGTACTTC. Its protein is CASSTAGTGPYEQYF. The genes are TRBV5-1 and TRBJ2-7, with 9 bases lining up with TRBD1. The germline V gene encodes CDR1 SGHRS and CDR2 YFSETQ. This CDR3 spans 15 amino acids. V dropped 4 bases and J dropped 2; count of bases not matched to a gene: 7. Based on the CDR3 plus reference TRBV5-1 and TRBJ2-7, the full variable domain is KAGVTQTPRYLIKTRGQQVTLSCSPISGHRSVSWYQQTPGQGLQFLFEYFSETQRNKGNFPGRFSGRQFSNSRSEMNVSTLELGDSALYLCASSTAGTGPYEQYFGPGTRLTVT.

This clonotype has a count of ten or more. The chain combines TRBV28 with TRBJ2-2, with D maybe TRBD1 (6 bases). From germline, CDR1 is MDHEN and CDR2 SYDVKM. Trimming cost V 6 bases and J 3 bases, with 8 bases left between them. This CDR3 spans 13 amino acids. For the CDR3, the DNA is TGTGCCAGCAGACGGACAGACACCGGGGAGCTGTTTTTT. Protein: CASRRTDTGELFF.

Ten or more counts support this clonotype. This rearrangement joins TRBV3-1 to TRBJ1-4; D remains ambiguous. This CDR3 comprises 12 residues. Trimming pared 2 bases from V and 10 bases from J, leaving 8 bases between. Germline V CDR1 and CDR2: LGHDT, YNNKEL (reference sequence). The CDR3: CASSQSRLKLFF. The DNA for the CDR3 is TGTGCCAGCAGCCAATCCAGGCTAAAACTGTTTTTT.

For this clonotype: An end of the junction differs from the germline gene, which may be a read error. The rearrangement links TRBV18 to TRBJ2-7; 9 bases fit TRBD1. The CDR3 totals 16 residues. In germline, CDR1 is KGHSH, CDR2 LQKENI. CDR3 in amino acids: CANSPYAGTGRHEQYF. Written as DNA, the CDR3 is TGTGCCAACTCACCCTACGCCGGGACAGGGCGGCACGAGCAGTACTTC.

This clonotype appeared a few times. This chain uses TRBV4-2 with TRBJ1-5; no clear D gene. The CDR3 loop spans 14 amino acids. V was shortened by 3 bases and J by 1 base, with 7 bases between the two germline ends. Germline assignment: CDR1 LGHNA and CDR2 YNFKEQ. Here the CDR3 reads CASSQGWSNQPQHF. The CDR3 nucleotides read TGTGCCAGCAGCCAGGGGTGGAGCAATCAGCCCCAGCATTTT.

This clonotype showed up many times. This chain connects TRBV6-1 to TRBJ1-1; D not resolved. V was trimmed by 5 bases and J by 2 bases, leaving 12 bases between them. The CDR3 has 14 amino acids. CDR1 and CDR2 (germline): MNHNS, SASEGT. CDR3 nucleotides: TGTGCCAGCAGTAGAGCAGCCACTAACACTGAAGCTTTCTTT. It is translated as CASSRAATNTEAFF.

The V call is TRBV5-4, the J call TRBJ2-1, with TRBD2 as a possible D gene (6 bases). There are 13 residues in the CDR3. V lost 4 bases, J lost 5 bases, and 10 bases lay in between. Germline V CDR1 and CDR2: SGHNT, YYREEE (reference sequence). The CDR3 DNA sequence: TGTGCCAGCAGCCCGGGGGTGGACAATGAGCAGTTCTTC. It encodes CASSPGVDNEQFF.

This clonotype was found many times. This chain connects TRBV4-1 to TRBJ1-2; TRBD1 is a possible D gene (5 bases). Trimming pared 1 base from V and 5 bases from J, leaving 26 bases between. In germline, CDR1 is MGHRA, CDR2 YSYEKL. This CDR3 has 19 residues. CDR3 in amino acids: CASSQGLFGFRTTSYGYTF. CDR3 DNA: TGCGCCAGCAGCCAAGGGCTGTTCGGCTTTAGGACAACGAGTTATGGCTACACCTTC.

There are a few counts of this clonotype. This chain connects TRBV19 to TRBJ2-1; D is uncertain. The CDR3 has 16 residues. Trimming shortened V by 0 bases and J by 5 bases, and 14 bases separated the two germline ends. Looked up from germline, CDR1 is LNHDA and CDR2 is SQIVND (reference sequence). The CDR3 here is CASSIDSRQTHNEQFF. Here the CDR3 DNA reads TGTGCCAGTAGTATAGACAGTCGCCAGACCCACAATGAGCAGTTCTTC.

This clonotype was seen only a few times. For the CDR3, the DNA is TGTGCCAGCAGTCCTGAGGGGACCGGGGCCAACGTCCTGACTTTC. As protein: CASSPEGTGANVLTF. The chain uses TRBV28 and TRBJ2-6; D is tentatively TRBD1 or TRBD2 (5 bases each). The CDR3 spans 15 residues. Germline CDR1 reads MDHEN; CDR2 reads SYDVKM. With 5 bases removed from V and 4 bases from J, the gap between germline ends came to 12 bases. The variable domain in full, completed from reference TRBV28 and TRBJ2-6, reads DVKVTQSSRYLVKRTGEKVFLECVQDMDHENMFWYRQDPGLGLRLIYFSYDVKMKEKGDIPEGYSVSREKKERFSLILESASTNQTSMYLCASSPEGTGANVLTFGAGSRLTVL.

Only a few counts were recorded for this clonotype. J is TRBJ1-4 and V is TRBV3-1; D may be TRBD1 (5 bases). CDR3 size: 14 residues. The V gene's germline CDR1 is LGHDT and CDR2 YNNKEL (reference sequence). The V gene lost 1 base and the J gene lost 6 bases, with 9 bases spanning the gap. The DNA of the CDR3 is TGTGCCAGCAGCCAAGGGGGCGCAGATGAAAAACTGTTTTTT. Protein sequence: CASSQGGADEKLFF.

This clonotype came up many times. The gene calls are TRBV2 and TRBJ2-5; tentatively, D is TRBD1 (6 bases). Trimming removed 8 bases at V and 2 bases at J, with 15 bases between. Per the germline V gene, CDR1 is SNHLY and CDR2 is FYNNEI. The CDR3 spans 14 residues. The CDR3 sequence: CASVEGTGQETQYF. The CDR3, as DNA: TGTGCCAGCGTTGAAGGAACAGGGCAAGAGACCCAGTACTTC.

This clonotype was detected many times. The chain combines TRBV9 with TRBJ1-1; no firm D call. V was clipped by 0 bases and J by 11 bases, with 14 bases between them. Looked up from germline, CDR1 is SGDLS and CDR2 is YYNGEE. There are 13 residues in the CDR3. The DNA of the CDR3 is TGTGCCAGCAGCGTAGCTACTAGGGAGGAGGCTTTCTTT. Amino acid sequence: CASSVATREEAFF. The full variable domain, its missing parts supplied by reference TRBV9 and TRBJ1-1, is DSGVTQTPKHLITATGQRVTLRCSPRSGDLSVYWYQQSLDQGLQFLIQYYNGEERAKGNILERFSAQQFPDLHSELNLSSLELGDSALYFCASSVATREEAFFGQGTRLTVV.

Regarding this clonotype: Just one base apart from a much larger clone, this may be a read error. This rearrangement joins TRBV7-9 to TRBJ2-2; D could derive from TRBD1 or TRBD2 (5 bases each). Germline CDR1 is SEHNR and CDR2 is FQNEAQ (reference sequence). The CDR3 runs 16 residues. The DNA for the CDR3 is TGTGCCAGCAGCTTATCCCCGGCAGGGACGACCGGGGAGCTGTCTTTT. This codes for CASSLSPAGTTGELSF.

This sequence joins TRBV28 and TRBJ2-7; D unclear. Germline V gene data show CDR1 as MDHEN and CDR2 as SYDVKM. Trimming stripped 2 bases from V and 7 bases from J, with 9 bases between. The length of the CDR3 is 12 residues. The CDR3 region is CASSLARVEQYF. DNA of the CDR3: TGTGCCAGCAGTTTAGCTCGGGTTGAGCAGTACTTC.

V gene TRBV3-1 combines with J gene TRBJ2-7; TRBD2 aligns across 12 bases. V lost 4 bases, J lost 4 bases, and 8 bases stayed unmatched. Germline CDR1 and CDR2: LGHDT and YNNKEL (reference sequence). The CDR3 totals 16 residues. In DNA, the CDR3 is TGTGCCAGCAGCCCTAACCGACTAGCGGGAGTGTACGAGCAGTACTTC. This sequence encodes CASSPNRLAGVYEQYF.

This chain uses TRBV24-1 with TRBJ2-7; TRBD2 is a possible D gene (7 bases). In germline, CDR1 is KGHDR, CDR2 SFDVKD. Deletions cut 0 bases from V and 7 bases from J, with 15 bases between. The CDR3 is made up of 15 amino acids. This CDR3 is CATSDLEGGPREQYF. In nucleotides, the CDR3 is TGTGCCACCAGTGATTTGGAGGGGGGGCCGAGAGAGCAGTACTTC.